This T cell receptor (beta chain) is from a study of shared clonotypes between healthy human individuals. This clone was found once. Looked up from germline, CDR1 is SNHLY and CDR2 is FYNNEI. With 6 bases removed from V and 6 bases from J, the gap between germline ends came to 17 bases. The CDR3 contains 15 residues. At the deep level, the assay was run. Around 30,000 T cell genomes, or approximately 290 ng DNA, went into replicate PCRs of unsorted PBMC. Using immunoSEQ multiplex PCR, the repertoire was profiled, and TCRdb retains in-frame clones only, with some absent. This table holds about 560,000 clones, around three quarters found once.

This TCR was sampled from a woman in her thirties or forties in good health. Some clones in this sample may be carry-over from other donors' samples. The sequencing sample was made of PBMCs. The rearrangement links TRBV2 to TRBJ2-2; D might be TRBD1 (8 bases). CDR3 nucleotide sequence: TGTGCCAGCAGCCCCAGGGGGCTAGCGGCCGGGGAGCTGTTTTTT. Its translation is CASSPRGLAAGELFF.